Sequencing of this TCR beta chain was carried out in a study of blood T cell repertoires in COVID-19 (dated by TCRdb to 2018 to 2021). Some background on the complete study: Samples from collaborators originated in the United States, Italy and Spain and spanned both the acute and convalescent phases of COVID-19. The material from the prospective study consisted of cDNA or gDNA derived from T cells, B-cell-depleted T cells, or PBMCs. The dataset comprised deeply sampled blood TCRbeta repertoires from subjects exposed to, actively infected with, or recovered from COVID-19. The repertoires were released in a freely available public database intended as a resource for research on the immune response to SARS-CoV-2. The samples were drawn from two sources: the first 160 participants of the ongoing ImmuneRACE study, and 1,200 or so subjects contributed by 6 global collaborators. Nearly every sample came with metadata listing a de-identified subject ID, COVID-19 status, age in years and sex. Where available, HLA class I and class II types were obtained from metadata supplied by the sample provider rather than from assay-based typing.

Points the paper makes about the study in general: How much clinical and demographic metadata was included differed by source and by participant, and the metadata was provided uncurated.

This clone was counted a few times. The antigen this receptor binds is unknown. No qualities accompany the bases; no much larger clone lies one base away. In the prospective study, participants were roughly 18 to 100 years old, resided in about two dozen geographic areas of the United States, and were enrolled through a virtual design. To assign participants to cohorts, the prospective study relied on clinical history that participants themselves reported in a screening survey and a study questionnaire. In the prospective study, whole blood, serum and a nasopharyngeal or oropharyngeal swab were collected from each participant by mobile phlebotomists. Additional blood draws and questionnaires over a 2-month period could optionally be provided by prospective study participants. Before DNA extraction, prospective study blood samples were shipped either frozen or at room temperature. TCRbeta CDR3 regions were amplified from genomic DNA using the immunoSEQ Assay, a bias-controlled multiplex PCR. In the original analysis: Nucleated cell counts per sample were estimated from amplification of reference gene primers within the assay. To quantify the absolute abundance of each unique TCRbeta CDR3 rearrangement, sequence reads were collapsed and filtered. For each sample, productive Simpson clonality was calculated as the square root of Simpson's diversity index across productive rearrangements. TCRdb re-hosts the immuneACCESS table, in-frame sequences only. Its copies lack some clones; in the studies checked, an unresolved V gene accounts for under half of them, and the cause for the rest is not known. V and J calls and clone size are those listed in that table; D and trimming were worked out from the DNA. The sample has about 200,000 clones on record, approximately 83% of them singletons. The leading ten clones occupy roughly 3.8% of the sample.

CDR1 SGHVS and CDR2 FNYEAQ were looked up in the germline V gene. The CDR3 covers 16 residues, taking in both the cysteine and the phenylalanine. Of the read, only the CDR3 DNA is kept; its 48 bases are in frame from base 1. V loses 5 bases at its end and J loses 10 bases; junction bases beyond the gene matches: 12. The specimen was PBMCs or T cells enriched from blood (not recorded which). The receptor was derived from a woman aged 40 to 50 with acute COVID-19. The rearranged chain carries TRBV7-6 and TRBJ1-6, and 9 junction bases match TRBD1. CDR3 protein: CASSKSRDRVGSPLHF. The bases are TGTGCCAGCAGCAAGAGCCGGGACAGGGTGGGGTCACCCCTCCACTTT. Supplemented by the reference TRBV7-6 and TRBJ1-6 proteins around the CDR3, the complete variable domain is GAGVSQSPRYKVTKRGQDVALRCDPISGHVSLYWYRQALGQGPEFLTYFNYEAQQDKSGLPNDRFSAERPEGSISTLTIQRTEQRDSAMYRCASSKSRDRVGSPLHFGNGTRLTVT.